This TCR beta chain originates from a study of breast tumors, draining lymph nodes, adjacent tissues. The CDR3 has 17 amino acids. Germline V gene data show CDR1 as SGHVS and CDR2 as FQNEAQ. The V and J ends lost 0 bases and 7 bases, in that order; junction bases with no gene match: 10. Axillary draining lymph nodes of breast cancer patients supplied the node samples. This clonotype came up many times. MiXCR, applied by TCRdb to the multiplex PCR reads, yields one record per CDR3 protein. This table has about 130,000 distinct CDR3 sequences, approximately 20% appearing once. The clonotype was recovered from a female donor with breast cancer. Some clones in this sample may be carry-over from other donors' samples. The sequencing input was axillary lymph node tissue. The V call is TRBV7-8, the J call TRBJ2-1; 9 bases align to TRBD2. CDR3 in amino acids: CASSLASSAGGGNEQFF. The CDR3 DNA is TGTGCCAGCAGCTTAGCGTCTTCGGCGGGAGGGGGGAATGAGCAGTTCTTC.